What follows describes a single T cell receptor beta chain. Its antigen is currently unknown. Germline values: CDR1 MRHNA, CDR2 SNTAGT. The CDR3 totals 13 residues. This specimen belongs to a study of CXCR3-negative and CXCR3-positive naive CD8 T cells. 5' RACE with UMI labels generated the TRB cDNA libraries. TCRdb re-called the 5' RACE reads and shows each CDR3 protein once, DNA omitted. This table holds tens of thousands of distinct CDR3 sequences. Study results and caveats: TRB CDR3s of CXCR3-positive naive cells were more hydrophobic than those of CXCR3-negative naive cells. Cryopreserved cells showed partially decreased CXCR3 expression, and most assays used fresh PBMCs. Memory CD8+ cells showed much lower diversity, while both naive subsets displayed comparably high diversity. In naive cells, CXCR3-negative and CXCR3-positive subsets had similar TRBV-TRBJ usage; memory cells differed.

The chain recombines TRBV6-4 with TRBJ1-1; with no DNA, the TCRdb D assignment of TRBD1 cannot be verified. This TCR was sampled from a human donor in good health. Some clones in this sample may be carry-over from other donors' samples. Sequencing used naive CXCR3+ CD8+ T cells from blood. The subset here: CD45RO-CCR7+CD27+CD95- naive CD8+ T cells expressing CXCR3 (TNR3+). The CDR3 spells CASSQGDDTEAFF.